The source of this T cell receptor beta chain is a study of cytomegalovirus exposure and HLA in healthy donors. Study results and caveats: Immune exposure data for these donors was limited to CMV serostatus. Presence/absence comparisons presumed near-even sequencing depth among donors. Most TCRs appeared rarely, but some public TCRs recurred in many donors.

PCR involved 60 Vbeta and 13 Jbeta primers. Only in-frame clones appear in the TCRdb table, and some are missing; sequencing was by immunoSEQ multiplex PCR. The sample includes about 200,000 clones. About this clone: Its antigen is currently unknown.

Germline CDR1 and CDR2: SGHTA and FQGNSA. J gave up 8 bases and V 4 bases, and 13 bases lay outside the gene matches. The CDR3 totals 17 residues. The donors, nominally healthy at sampling, likely had unrecorded immune exposures. The sequenced material came from PBMCs. J is TRBJ2-1 and V is TRBV7-2, with 11 positions matching TRBD1. The source is a boy between 5 and 17 years old in good health and CMV-seronegative. The CDR3 bases are TGTGCCAGCAGCTCACAACCGGGACAGGGGGATTCGTATGAGCAGTTCTTC. Amino acids: CASSSQPGQGDSYEQFF. Full variable domain (outside the CDR3, taken from reference TRBV7-2 and TRBJ2-1): GAGVSQSPSNKVTEKGKDVELRCDPISGHTALYWYRQSLGQGLEFLIYFQGNSAPDKSGLPSDRFSAERTGGSVSTLTIQRTQQEDSAVYLCASSSQPGQGDSYEQFFGPGTRLTVL.